The source of this T cell receptor beta chain is a study of control samples from healthy donors and cancer patients. The sample holds one count of this clone. Assay used: immunoSEQ multiplex PCR; TCRdb lists only in-frame clones, some missing. Found here are about 65,000 clones, 90% of them singletons; the top ten hold roughly 1.2%. This CDR3 spans 16 amino acids. This chain joins TRBV21-1 and TRBJ1-6; TRBD1, the table's D call, lacks a check against the DNA. TRBV21-1 is a documented pseudogene. The sequenced sample was PBMCs. The sequence was collected from a woman aged 45-65 years with colorectal cancer. The CDR3 is CASSRGQGITYSPLHF. CDR3 nucleotide sequence: TGTGCCAGCAGCAGGGGACAGGGAATAACTTATTCACCCCTCCACTTT.